This T cell receptor beta chain comes out of a study of blood T cell repertoires in COVID-19. Study as a whole: Acute-phase and convalescent COVID-19 samples originated in the United States, Italy and Spain.

Germline V gene sequence: CDR1 DFQATT, CDR2 SNEGSKA (reference sequence). CDR3 length: 15 residues. With 3 bases removed from V and 0 bases from J, the gap between germline ends came to 12 bases. Original data processing: Amplifying reference gene primers gave estimates of nucleated cell counts. Libraries were prepared by immunoSEQ multiplex PCR; TCRdb keeps only in-frame clonotypes and omits some of them. V, J and clone size are those of that table, while D and trimming were read from the DNA. The table lists 250,000 to 300,000 clones, about 89% of them singletons. Specimen: peripheral blood. The clonotype comes from a woman aged 40 to 55 who had recovered from COVID-19. The rearrangement joins TRBV20-1 to TRBJ1-5; possible D gene TRBD1, 6 bases. CDR3 nucleotide sequence: TGCAGTGCTAGTGATAGGACAGTTAGCAATCAGCCCCAGCATTTT. It codes for CSASDRTVSNQPQHF.